A single sample is the source of the 10 T cell receptor beta chains below, sequenced in a study of blood T cells in healthy people across ages. A second PCR of 7 to 11 cycles used a sample-barcoded 5' primer and a J-beta primer mix. TCRdb analysed the 5' RACE reads with MiXCR anew, one entry per CDR3 protein. In the table there are 850,000 to 950,000 distinct CDR3 sequences, 29% of which are singletons. The sample comprised blood. The receptors come from a woman of 80 years or more in good health.

Ten or more counts support this clonotype. The chain has TRBV6-2 or TRBV6-3 and TRBJ2-5; possibly TRBD1 for D (6 bases). V lost 2 bases to trimming and J lost 6 bases, with 10 bases between them. Germline values: CDR1 MNHEY, CDR2 SVGEGT. The CDR3 extends over 13 amino acids. The CDR3 DNA reads TGTGCCAGCAGTTACGGCCAGGGGAAGACCCAGTACTTC. Translation: CASSYGQGKTQYF.

Comments on this clonotype: A much larger clonotype is one base distant, so this may be a read error. No conserved phenylalanine or tryptophan ends this CDR3, so it is likely a read error. V gene TRBV10-3 combines with J gene TRBJ1-5; unclear D gene. Trimming stripped 0 bases from V and 6 bases from J, with 15 bases between. CDR1 ENHRY and CDR2 SYGVKD come from the germline V gene. This CDR3 contains 16 residues. The DNA for the CDR3 is TGTGCCATCAGTGAGTCGATGGCAGTTTTAGGTCAGCCCCAGCATTTG. Translation: CAISESMAVLGQPQHL.

As to this clonotype: A much larger clone is a single base away; this may be a read error. The DNA of the CDR3 is TGTGCCACCCGCGGTAGCGGGGGCTCCTACAATGAGCAGTACTTC. Amino acids: CATRGSGGSYNEQYF. The chain recombines TRBV6-1 with TRBJ2-1; 9 bases are a match to TRBD2. TRBJ2-7 explains the end of the DNA better; the J call may be wrong. The V gene's germline CDR1 is MNHNS and CDR2 SASEGT. The CDR3 runs to 15 residues.

This clonotype was seen ten or more times. The chain employs TRBV20-1 and TRBJ2-4, with D maybe TRBD1 (6 bases). The V and J ends lost 5 bases and 0 bases respectively, with 23 bases between them. Germline V gene data show CDR1 as DFQATT and CDR2 as SNEGSKA (reference sequence). This CDR3 has 18 amino acids. CDR3 sequence (DNA): TGCAGTGCTCATAGGACAGCCGGAAAACTACTAGCCAAAAACATTCAGTACTTC. Translation gives CSAHRTAGKLLAKNIQYF.

This clonotype was seen only a few times. The chain uses TRBV7-3 and TRBJ2-3; D not resolved. Germline loops: CDR1 SGHTA, CDR2 FQGTGA. The CDR3 loop spans 14 amino acids. Trimming took 3 bases from V and 0 from J, leaving 7 bases between them. CDR3 DNA sequence: TGTGCCAGCAGCTTTCTCCGGAGCACAGATACGCAGTATTTT. This translates into CASSFLRSTDTQYF.

This clonotype was counted between two and nine times. The J gene is TRBJ2-2, the V gene TRBV6-2 or TRBV6-3, with D unresolved. The ends were cut back, 0 bases at V and 0 bases at J, with 8 bases in the middle. CDR3 length: 16 amino acids. Germline CDR1 MNHEY, CDR2 SVGEGT. CDR3 region: CASSYSGITNTGELFF. CDR3 DNA sequence: TGTGCCAGCAGTTACTCCGGAATAACGAACACCGGGGAGCTGTTTTTT.

The rearrangement links TRBV7-2 to TRBJ1-2; D is undetermined. The germline V gene encodes CDR1 SGHTA and CDR2 FQGNSA. The length of the CDR3 is 12 residues. Trimming pared 5 bases from V and 8 bases from J, leaving 12 bases between. The CDR3 DNA reads TGTGCCAGCAGCCAAGACACCTGGGGCTACACCTTC. Its protein product is CASSQDTWGYTF. Supplemented by reference TRBV7-2 and TRBJ1-2, the full variable domain reads GAGVSQSPSNKVTEKGKDVELRCDPISGHTALYWYRQSLGQGLEFLIYFQGNSAPDKSGLPSDRFSAERTGGSVSTLTIQRTQQEDSAVYLCASSQDTWGYTFGSGTRLTVV.

In regard to this clonotype: A much more abundant neighbour one base away suggests this may be a read error. CDR3 amino acids: CASSYERNPSYEQYF. The CDR3 DNA follows: TGTGCCAGCAGTTATGAGAGGAACCCGAGCTACGAGCAGTACTTC. The chain combines TRBV6-5 with TRBJ2-7; D is uncertain. V lost 3 bases, J lost 3 bases, and 15 bases lay in between. The CDR3 has 15 amino acids. CDR1 MNHEY and CDR2 SVGAGI come from the germline V gene.

This sequence joins TRBV7-2 and TRBJ2-3, with TRBD2 identical over 12 bases. V was clipped by 2 bases and J by 4 bases; unmatched bases: 4. There are 16 residues in the CDR3. Per germline, CDR1 SGHTA and CDR2 FQGNSA. CDR3 in DNA: TGTGCCAGCAGCTTACTAGCGGGAGGGTCTGCAGATACGCAGTATTTT. Translation gives CASSLLAGGSADTQYF.

This clonotype occurred a few times. Given a much more abundant clone one base away, this may be a read error. The chain carries TRBV12-3 or TRBV12-4 and TRBJ2-6; perhaps TRBD2 as D (6 bases). CDR3 length equals 15 residues. V was shortened by 3 bases and J by 6 bases, with 12 bases between the two germline ends. The CDR3, as DNA: TGTGCCAGCAGTTTTGGGGGAGGTGAGGCCAACGTCCTGACTTTC. This translates into CASSFGGGEANVLTF.